This T cell receptor beta chain was sequenced for a study of response to subunit inactivated influenza vaccine. TCRdb recomputed calls from the RT-PCR reads with MiXCR, one row per CDR3 protein. The table includes about 700,000 distinct CDR3 sequences, 14% detected once. V lost 2 bases and J 0 bases, leaving 8 bases between the germline ends. CDR3 length: 15 amino acids. Study-level findings and limits: It was the authors' suggestion that each seasonal influenza vaccination recruits few new T cells.

This clonotype showed up just a few times. The antigen remains unidentified. The gene calls are TRBV12-3 or TRBV12-4 and TRBJ1-5; D gene uncertain. The sequencing here drew on PBMCs from blood, taken 14 to 15 days before vaccination. The clonotype was recovered from a man aged 50 or older who received an inactivated influenza vaccine. CDR3 residues: CASSLTEYSNQPQHF. The CDR3 DNA reads TGTGCCAGCAGTTTAACGGAATATAGCAATCAGCCCCAGCATTTT.